This TCR beta chain was sequenced in a study of circulating CD8 cells and anti-PD-1 response in melanoma. Study in general: Non-responders showed stable or progressive disease; responders showed complete or partial response. Findings of the study overall: Previously treated and treatment-naive patients were pooled together.

From live CD3+CD8+TCRalphabeta+ cells, four PD-1 and/or TIGIT subsets were sorted. As to this clonotype: The antigen is not known. The final CDR3 position lacks the conserved phenylalanine or tryptophan, pointing to a likely read error.

Using approximately 15 ng of total RNA, TCR libraries were made with the QIAseq Immune Repertoire TCR panel. TCRdb used MiXCR to reprocess the reads, holding one entry per CDR3 protein. The data show 550 to 650 distinct CDR3 sequences, about 10% seen once. CDR1 and CDR2 from the germline V gene are MDHEN and SYDVKM. V lost 3 bases and J lost 7; bases outside the gene matches: 2. The CDR3 sequence is 12 residues long. The chain is built from TRBV28 and TRBJ1-1, with TRBD1 matching over 7 bases. The source was CD8+ T cells from PBMCs, collected at baseline or after one month of anti-PD-1 therapy (not recorded which). This sequence originates from a human donor with melanoma. CDR3 in DNA: TGTGCCAGCAGTTTGACAGGGATTGAAGCTTTCCTC. This translates into CASSLTGIEAFL.